This entry lists 9 T cell receptor beta chains sequenced from one sample in a study of CD8 T cells in Susac syndrome. The RNA input was 0.5 to 1 ug, and it was reverse transcribed with random hexamers. TCRdb itself ran the immunoSEQ multiplex PCR reads through MiXCR, one entry per CDR3 protein. Of fewer than 85,000 distinct CDR3 sequences listed, approximately 94% were seen once; the top ten hold about 0.38%. Sequencing was performed on CD8+ T cells from PBMCs. Every receptor here comes from a human donor with multiple sclerosis.

The chain couples TRBV4-2 to TRBJ1-1, with 7 positions matching TRBD1. CDR3 size: 13 residues. V lost 5 bases and J lost 6; bases outside the gene matches: 6. From germline, CDR1 is LGHNA and CDR2 YNFKEQ. Written as DNA, the CDR3 is TGTGCCAGCAGCTTCCGACAGGGCGCTGAAGCTTTCTTT. Translated, it gives CASSFRQGAEAFF.

The genes are TRBV13 and TRBJ2-3; TRBD1 aligns across 7 bases. Per the germline V gene, CDR1 is PRHDT and CDR2 is FYEKMQ (reference sequence). The J segment lost 2 bases and the V segment lost 5 bases, leaving 10 bases of the junction unmatched. The CDR3 contains 16 residues. The CDR3 loop is CASSLTPGTATDTQYF. DNA of the CDR3: TGTGCCAGCAGCCTCACCCCCGGGACAGCCACAGATACGCAGTATTTT.

This sequence joins TRBV5-1 and TRBJ2-2; D is perhaps TRBD1 (6 bases). Germline V gene lookup returns CDR1 SGHRS and CDR2 YFSETQ. The CDR3 consists of 16 residues. The V end lost 0 bases, the J end lost 4 bases, and 13 bases lay between the germline ends. CDR3 region: CASSLGPGAPTGELFF. The CDR3 DNA reads as TGCGCCAGCAGCTTGGGACCAGGGGCTCCCACCGGGGAGCTGTTTTTT.

J is TRBJ1-5 and V is TRBV29-1; D is unclear. The CDR3 loop spans 12 amino acids. Trimming stripped 1 base from V and 5 bases from J, with 6 bases between. Germline V gives CDR1 SQVTM, CDR2 ANQGSEA. This chain's CDR3 is CSVEGNDQPQHF. The CDR3 DNA follows: TGCAGCGTTGAAGGGAATGATCAGCCCCAGCATTTT.

This chain links TRBV6-1 with TRBJ1-1; 9 bases agree with TRBD1. CDR3 length: 13 amino acids. Germline V lookup: CDR1 MNHNS, CDR2 SASEGT. J was trimmed by 4 bases and V by 10 bases; bases with no gene match: 7. CDR3 in DNA: TGTGCCATCGTGAACAGGGGGCTCACTGAAGCTTTCTTT. It codes for CAIVNRGLTEAFF.

J is TRBJ2-1 and V is TRBV4-3, with 8 bases identical to TRBD2. Germline CDR1 LGHNA, CDR2 YSLEER. Trimming at V came to 0 bases and at J to 1 base, leaving 5 bases not matched to a gene. The CDR3 spans 17 residues. The DNA of the CDR3 is TGCGCCAGCAGCCAAGATAAACGGGGGGGGTCCTACAATGAGCAGTTCTTC. Translating it yields CASSQDKRGGSYNEQFF.

In this sample, this clonotype turned up once. The CDR3 nucleotides are TGCAGTGCAAACAGTCCCAACGGGAACTATGGCTACACCTTC. Its translation is CSANSPNGNYGYTF. This chain connects TRBV20-1 to TRBJ1-2; D gene ambiguous. Germline V gene sequence: CDR1 DFQATT, CDR2 SNEGSKA (reference sequence). The CDR3 runs 14 residues. The V gene lost 6 bases and the J gene lost 2 bases, with 16 bases spanning the gap.

The chain has TRBV25-1 and TRBJ2-2; D perhaps matches TRBD2 (5 bases). The CDR3 spans 11 residues. Germline V gene data show CDR1 as MGHDK and CDR2 as SYGVNS. With 10 bases removed from V and 6 bases from J, the gap between germline ends came to 9 bases. The CDR3 sequence is CAILGAGELFF. The CDR3 DNA is TGTGCCATCCTCGGGGCCGGGGAGCTGTTTTTT. Based on the CDR3 plus reference TRBV25-1 and TRBJ2-2, the full variable domain is EADIYQTPRYLVIGTGKKITLECSQTMGHDKMYWYQQDPGMELHLIHYSYGVNSTEKGDLSSESTVSRIRTEHFPLTLESARPSHTSQYLCAILGAGELFFGEGSRLTVL.

This chain joins TRBV3-1 and TRBJ1-4; TRBD1 might be the D (5 bases). Germline CDR1 and CDR2: LGHDT and YNNKEL (reference sequence). CDR3 length equals 17 residues. The V and J ends lost 0 bases and 5 bases respectively, with 16 bases between them. The CDR3 region has the DNA TGTGCCAGCAGCCAAGAGACCCAGGGTTGGAGAAATGAAAAACTGTTTTTT. Residues: CASSQETQGWRNEKLFF.